These 24 T cell receptor beta chains came from one sample sequenced in a study of OX40 agonist ivuxolimab in advanced cancers. The data were produced by immunoSEQ multiplex PCR, yet TCRdb's version contains in-frame clones alone and is incomplete. Altogether fewer than 14,000 clones are present, less than 80% being singletons, with the ten largest covering 35%. This sample comprised CD4+ or CD8+ T cells sorted from blood, obtained in a trial of the OX40 agonist ivuxolimab. These receptors came from an adult with an advanced solid tumor such as melanoma, head and neck, liver or kidney cancer.

As regards this clone: Sequence at one end of the junction differs from germline and may be a read error. The J gene is TRBJ2-7, the V gene TRBV11-2; 10 positions agree with TRBD1. Germline V gene lookup returns CDR1 SGHAT and CDR2 FQNNGV. The CDR3 has 15 residues. CDR3 loop: CASSPGTGEGYEQYF. The CDR3 DNA sequence: TGCGCCAGCAGCCCAGGGACAGGGGAAGGCTACGAGCAGTACTTC.

The genes are TRBV27 and TRBJ2-1; 12 bases map to TRBD2. The germline V gene encodes CDR1 MNHEY and CDR2 SMNVEV (reference sequence). CDR3 size: 15 residues. Unmatched junction bases numbered 8, after V lost 4 bases and J lost 10 bases. Written as DNA, the CDR3 is TGTGCCAGCAGTTGGAGGACTAGCGGGGACGAAGAGCAGTTCTTC. This sequence encodes CASSWRTSGDEEQFF.

This sequence joins TRBV18 and TRBJ2-7, with D perhaps TRBD2 (6 bases). V lost 3 bases, J lost 6 bases, and 21 bases lay in between. The CDR3 spans 16 residues. The germline CDR1 and CDR2 sequences are KGHSH and LQKENI. CDR3: CASSPSGSQVVGEQYF. The CDR3 coding sequence is TGTGCCAGCTCACCCTCCGGGAGCCAAGTCGTGGGCGAGCAGTACTTC.

The genes are TRBV11-2 and TRBJ2-5; the D gene is possibly TRBD2 (6 bases). V lost 1 base, J lost 4 bases, and 10 bases lay in between. This CDR3 is 14 amino acids long. Germline lookup yields CDR1 SGHAT and CDR2 FQNNGV. The CDR3 here is CASSLGGARETQYF. DNA of the CDR3: TGTGCCAGCAGCTTAGGCGGGGCCAGAGAGACCCAGTACTTC.

The gene calls are TRBV19 and TRBJ2-7; the match to TRBD2 covers 7 bases. The trim removed 3 bases at V and 4 bases at J, leaving 3 bases unmatched. The CDR3 covers 13 residues. Germline V gene data show CDR1 as LNHDA and CDR2 as SQIVND (reference sequence). The CDR3 DNA reads as TGTGCCAGTAGTATCGTGGGGGGGTACGAGCAGTACTTC. As protein: CASSIVGGYEQYF.

A few counts support this clone. The chain uses TRBV27 and TRBJ2-5; D is unclear. Germline CDR1 reads MNHEY; CDR2 reads SMNVEV (reference sequence). CDR3 length equals 14 residues. Trimming removed 5 bases at V and 0 bases at J, with 10 bases between. The DNA for the CDR3 is TGTGCCAGCAGTCCGACGGATTACCAAGAGACCCAGTACTTC. Protein sequence: CASSPTDYQETQYF.

The rearrangement links TRBV5-4 to TRBJ1-6; perhaps TRBD1 as D (5 bases). Germline CDR1 SGHNT, CDR2 YYREEE (reference sequence). The V end lost 4 bases, the J end lost 5 bases, and 13 bases lay between the germline ends. The CDR3 spans 15 residues. The CDR3 protein is CASSAPGADNSPLHF. As DNA, the CDR3 is TGTGCCAGCAGCGCCCCTGGGGCGGATAATTCACCCCTCCACTTT.

The chain links TRBV7-9 to TRBJ2-7, with TRBD1 identical over 9 bases. This CDR3 is 15 amino acids long. Germline trimming cut 5 bases from V and 1 base from J; bases unmatched to any gene: 6. Per germline, CDR1 SEHNR and CDR2 FQNEAQ (reference sequence). CDR3: CASSHDRGTSYEQYF. The DNA of the CDR3 is TGTGCCAGCAGCCACGACAGGGGGACTTCCTACGAGCAGTACTTC.

The chain has TRBV5-1 and TRBJ1-1, with TRBD1 matching 7 bases. The J segment lost 2 bases and the V segment lost 1 base, leaving 2 bases of the junction unmatched. The CDR3 extends over 14 amino acids. Germline assignment: CDR1 SGHRS and CDR2 YFSETQ. CDR3: CASSLTGVNTEAFF. The CDR3 nucleotides are TGCGCCAGCAGCTTGACAGGGGTAAACACTGAAGCTTTCTTT.

V gene TRBV7-3 combines with J gene TRBJ2-7; TRBD1 might be the D (6 bases). The CDR3 contains 14 residues. Per germline, CDR1 SGHTA and CDR2 FQGTGA. The V and J ends lost 5 bases and 0 bases respectively, with 11 bases between them. CDR3 coding DNA: TGTGCCAGCAGCCCAGGACAGAACTCCTACGAGCAGTACTTC. Protein product: CASSPGQNSYEQYF.

This clone counts as medium-sized. The V and J genes are TRBV11-2 and TRBJ2-1, with D perhaps matching TRBD2 (5 bases). Trimming removed 7 bases at V and 6 bases at J, with 28 bases between. The germline CDR1 and CDR2 sequences are SGHAT and FQNNGV. The CDR3 loop spans 18 amino acids. The CDR3 region is CASTRSGGGGLSGNEQFF. In DNA, the CDR3 is TGTGCCAGCACCCGAAGTGGTGGTGGCGGGCTTTCGGGCAATGAGCAGTTCTTC.

The rearrangement joins TRBV2 to TRBJ2-5; D might be TRBD1 or TRBD2, each matching 5 bases. Germline CDR1 SNHLY, CDR2 FYNNEI. Trimming shortened V by 4 bases and J by 5 bases, and 14 bases separated the two germline ends. This CDR3 is 14 amino acids long. The CDR3, as DNA: TGTGCCAGCAGTGGGGCGGCCAGGGACGAGACCCAGTACTTC. Its translation is CASSGAARDETQYF.

The chain links TRBV7-9 to TRBJ1-2, with no clear D. Looked up from germline, CDR1 is SEHNR and CDR2 is FQNEAQ (reference sequence). The CDR3 contains 9 residues. Deletions cut 6 bases from V and 6 bases from J, with 2 bases between. CDR3 residues: CASSDGYTF. The DNA for the CDR3 is TGTGCCAGCAGTGATGGCTACACCTTC.

The genes are TRBV6-5 and TRBJ2-7; 9 bases are a match to TRBD2. There are 14 residues in the CDR3. The V gene's germline CDR1 is MNHEY and CDR2 SVGAGI. Trimming took 7 bases from V and 2 from J; bases not matched to a gene: 6. The CDR3 region is CASTRAGGAYEQYF. CDR3 in DNA: TGTGCCAGCACCCGAGCGGGAGGTGCCTACGAGCAGTACTTC.

The count of this clone is one. The chain joins TRBV9 to TRBJ1-3; the D gene is possibly TRBD1 (5 bases). CDR1 and CDR2 (germline): SGDLS, YYNGEE. V lost 3 bases to trimming and J lost 0 bases, with 16 bases between them. The CDR3 is made up of 17 amino acids. The CDR3 spells CASSAPGGSSSGNTIYF. CDR3 DNA: TGTGCCAGCAGCGCCCCGGGGGGGTCGAGCTCTGGAAACACCATATATTTT.

A word on this clone: A far more abundant clone sits one base away, making this likely a read error. This same CDR3 is encoded by further DNA sequences in the sample. V is TRBV2 and J is TRBJ2-2; 11 positions match TRBD2. CDR3 length: 15 amino acids. CDR1 and CDR2 (germline): SNHLY, FYNNEI. CDR3: CASSSGRVAPGELFF. CDR3 nucleotide sequence: TGCGCCAGTAGTAGCGGGAGGGTGGCGCCCGGGGAGCTGTTTTTT. The full variable domain, with the rest looked up from reference TRBV2 and TRBJ2-2, is EPEVTQTPSHQVTQMGQEVILRCVPISNHLYFYWYRQILGQKVEFLVSFYNNEISEKSEIFDDQFSVERPDGSNFTLKIRSTKLEDSAMYFCASSSGRVAPGELFFGEGSRLTVL.

The chain recombines TRBV14 with TRBJ2-5; possible D gene TRBD2, 5 bases. CDR1 and CDR2 from the germline V gene are SGHDN and FVKESK. V was shortened by 0 bases and J by 5 bases, with 13 bases between the two germline ends. CDR3 length: 15 amino acids. The CDR3 is CASSQEWRLVETQYF. CDR3 sequence (DNA): TGTGCCAGCAGCCAAGAATGGAGGCTAGTGGAGACCCAGTACTTC.

This clone was detected once. CDR3 amino acids: CASSTRPYEQYF. The CDR3 DNA reads as TGTGCCAGCAGCACCCGACCCTACGAGCAGTACTTC. The genes are TRBV7-9 and TRBJ2-7; D is uncertain. The CDR3 is made up of 12 amino acids. Germline values: CDR1 SEHNR, CDR2 FQNEAQ (reference sequence). V was shortened by 5 bases and J by 2 bases, with 7 bases between the two germline ends.

V is TRBV7-9 and J is TRBJ2-1; D gene unclear. This CDR3 region has 14 residues. Germline CDR1 SEHNR, CDR2 FQNEAQ (reference sequence). V was trimmed by 7 bases and J by 6 bases, leaving 16 bases between them. CDR3 coding DNA: TGTGCCAGCAACCTTAGTCCCCCAGCCAATGAGCAGTTCTTC. Its translation is CASNLSPPANEQFF.

The chain is built from TRBV7-9 and TRBJ2-7; D unclear. Looked up from germline, CDR1 is SEHNR and CDR2 is FQNEAQ (reference sequence). The ends were cut back, 4 bases at V and 3 bases at J, with 7 bases in the middle. There are 12 residues in the CDR3. Written as DNA, the CDR3 is TGTGCCAGCAGCTCAGGTCGCTACGAGCAGTACTTC. It is translated as CASSSGRYEQYF.

This rearrangement joins TRBV27 to TRBJ2-7, with 7 bases identical to TRBD2. CDR1 and CDR2 (germline): MNHEY, SMNVEV (reference sequence). Trimming removed 0 bases from V and 4 bases from J; junction bases left unmatched: 6. The CDR3 has 15 amino acids. CDR3 in DNA: TGTGCCAGCAGTTTATCGGGCGGGAGTCTTTACGAGCAGTACTTC. This encodes CASSLSGGSLYEQYF.

The chain combines TRBV10-3 with TRBJ2-1, with D possibly matching TRBD2 (6 bases). The CDR3 loop spans 14 amino acids. V was clipped by 0 bases and J by 8 bases, with 11 bases between them. Germline V gives CDR1 ENHRY, CDR2 SYGVKD. CDR3 residues: CAISESGLWDEQFF. The CDR3, as DNA: TGTGCCATCAGTGAGTCGGGACTCTGGGATGAGCAGTTCTTC.

The rearrangement uses TRBV5-1 and TRBJ2-7; no firm D call. Germline CDR1 and CDR2: SGHRS and YFSETQ. The CDR3 is made up of 15 amino acids. Trimming shortened V by 0 bases and J by 0 bases, and 10 bases separated the two germline ends. In nucleotides, the CDR3 is TGCGCCAGCAGCTTGGAAGGGCCTAGCTCCTACGAGCAGTACTTC. Translation: CASSLEGPSSYEQYF.

CDR3 sequence: CASSAGSSGRSHEQFF. In DNA form, the CDR3 reads TGTGCCAGCAGTGCAGGGAGTAGCGGTCGAAGCCATGAGCAGTTCTTC. This chain links TRBV6-4 with TRBJ2-1, with D perhaps matching TRBD2 (6 bases). CDR1 is MRHNA and CDR2 is SNTAGT in the germline V gene. This CDR3 is built from 16 residues. The V and J ends lost 4 bases and 8 bases respectively, with 21 bases between them.